Each of the 2 T cell receptor beta chains below was sequenced from the same sample in a study of T cell changes during pregnancy in multiple sclerosis. Profiling relied on immunoSEQ multiplex PCR, and the TCRdb table lists in-frame clones only, not all of them. Of 100,000 to 130,000 clones listed, around 93% are singletons. The input for sequencing was peripheral blood, taken in the third trimester of pregnancy. The receptors come from a female donor in good health, enrolled as a control in a pregnancy study.

V usage is TRBV4-1 and J usage is TRBJ1-1; D remains ambiguous. Trimming took 0 bases from V and 1 from J, leaving 12 bases between them. Germline values: CDR1 MGHRA, CDR2 YSYEKL. The CDR3 covers 16 residues. CDR3 sequence reads: CASSQDFSPGNTEAFF. In nucleotides, the CDR3 is TGCGCCAGCAGCCAAGATTTTTCCCCAGGGAACACTGAAGCTTTCTTT.

The chain couples TRBV11-2 to TRBJ2-1; maybe TRBD2 (7 bases). This CDR3 is 15 amino acids long. Germline loops: CDR1 SGHAT, CDR2 FQNNGV. Trimming cost V 5 bases and J 9 bases, with 20 bases left between them. This CDR3 is CASSLLVGGPSEQFF. The CDR3 bases are TGTGCCAGCAGCCTATTGGTCGGGGGGCCTTCTGAGCAGTTCTTC. The full variable domain, rest sourced from reference TRBV11-2 and TRBJ2-1, is EAGVAQSPRYKIIEKRQSVAFWCNPISGHATLYWYQQILGQGPKLLIQFQNNGVVDDSQLPKDRFSAERLKGVDSTLKIQPAKLEDSAVYLCASSLLVGGPSEQFFGPGTRLTVL.